Listed below are T cell receptor beta chains from one sample, sequenced in a study of T cell responses to AZD1222 COVID-19 vaccine. Measured with immunoSEQ multiplex PCR; TCRdb has only the in-frame clones, and not every one. The sample has 90,000 to 120,000 clones; about 90% are singletons. The source material was peripheral blood, sampled on day 0 of AZD1222 vaccination. All receptors come from an adult in good health. The CDR3 runs from the conserved cysteine through the conserved F or W. Size is stated for part of the rows, as once, few or many counts, or as a class when the clone is expanded.

CDR3 protein: CASSQDNGGQGLLVSDEQYF
J gene: TRBJ2-7
V gene: TRBV3-1/TRBV3-2
clone size: -

CDR3 protein: CASSALAGGVSRDEQFF
J gene: TRBJ2-1
V gene: TRBV2
clone size: -

CDR3 protein: CASSHPSGGSGDTQYF
J gene: TRBJ2-3
V gene: TRBV4-2
clone size: -

CDR3 protein: CASSEAITGTEAFF
J gene: TRBJ1-1
V gene: TRBV6-1
clone size: -

CDR3 protein: CASSPTSGVGDTQYF
J gene: TRBJ2-3
V gene: TRBV4-3
clone size: few

CDR3 protein: CAISEPGGQGGYGYTF
J gene: TRBJ1-2
V gene: TRBV10-3
clone size: -

CDR3 protein: CASDWGSEETQYF
J gene: TRBJ2-5
V gene: TRBV6-5
clone size: once

CDR3 protein: CATSEKYIGRKSSSGYTF
J gene: TRBJ1-2
V gene: TRBV24-1
clone size: -

CDR3 protein: CASRDPRTGRSGSPLHF
J gene: TRBJ1-6
V gene: TRBV2
clone size: -

CDR3 protein: CASDENTEAFF
J gene: TRBJ1-1
V gene: TRBV13
clone size: -

CDR3 protein: CATSREGYGYTF
J gene: TRBJ1-2
V gene: TRBV24-1
clone size: -

CDR3 protein: CSVDPGVTNYGYTF
J gene: TRBJ1-2
V gene: TRBV29-1
clone size: -

CDR3 protein: CASSLVGRSSPLHF
J gene: TRBJ1-6
V gene: TRBV19
clone size: -

CDR3 protein: CSVGRKMNTEAFF
J gene: TRBJ1-1
V gene: TRBV29-1
clone size: -

CDR3 protein: CASSLGGGETQYF
J gene: TRBJ2-5
V gene: TRBV11-2
clone size: -

CDR3 protein: CASSPRGQGNSPLHF
J gene: TRBJ1-6
V gene: TRBV28
clone size: -

CDR3 protein: CASSLAPTSQETQYF
J gene: TRBJ2-5
V gene: TRBV5-5
clone size: -

CDR3 protein: CASSPRQGADGYTF
J gene: TRBJ1-2
V gene: TRBV7-2
clone size: -

CDR3 protein: CASRGGRLNTEAFF
J gene: TRBJ1-1
V gene: TRBV5-1
clone size: -

CDR3 protein: CACGGHAYEQYF
J gene: TRBJ2-7
V gene: TRBV30
clone size: -

CDR3 protein: CASSPETSGIDEQYF
J gene: TRBJ2-7
V gene: TRBV7-9
clone size: -

CDR3 protein: CASSQAPPASTQYF
J gene: TRBJ2-3
V gene: TRBV3-1/TRBV3-2
clone size: -

CDR3 protein: CASSLQGFIPRNQPQHF
J gene: TRBJ1-5
V gene: TRBV28
clone size: -

CDR3 protein: CATSRRREDPNTEAFF
J gene: TRBJ1-1
V gene: TRBV15
clone size: -

CDR3 protein: CATSRDTRSNEQFF
J gene: TRBJ2-1
V gene: TRBV15
clone size: once

CDR3 protein: CASPGGAGRSSTDTQYF
J gene: TRBJ2-3
V gene: TRBV2
clone size: -

CDR3 protein: CASSTGRGAGETQYF
J gene: TRBJ2-5
V gene: TRBV19
clone size: -

CDR3 protein: CASSVTGTGRDEQFF
J gene: TRBJ2-1
V gene: TRBV19
clone size: -

CDR3 protein: CASSQVDGALGEQYF
J gene: TRBJ2-7
V gene: TRBV3-1/TRBV3-2
clone size: -

CDR3 protein: CASSLGQAATNEKLFF
J gene: TRBJ1-4
V gene: TRBV5-1
clone size: few

CDR3 protein: CASSDSPDKNTEAFF
J gene: TRBJ1-1
V gene: TRBV6-4
clone size: -

CDR3 protein: CASTTGPPYDGYTF
J gene: TRBJ1-2
V gene: TRBV9
clone size: -

CDR3 protein: CASSRDSPAGELFF
J gene: TRBJ2-2
V gene: TRBV18
clone size: -

CDR3 protein: CASSQTGRFVPYEQYF
J gene: TRBJ2-7
V gene: TRBV4-2
clone size: -

CDR3 protein: CASSQIFLGVRMNTEAFF
J gene: TRBJ1-1
V gene: TRBV3-1/TRBV3-2
clone size: -

CDR3 protein: CASSQAGVETQYF
J gene: TRBJ2-5
V gene: TRBV3-1/TRBV3-2
clone size: -

CDR3 protein: CASSLGNSPLHF
J gene: TRBJ1-6
V gene: TRBV7-2
clone size: -

CDR3 protein: CASNPGWSGTFYGYTF
J gene: TRBJ1-2
V gene: TRBV5-8
clone size: -

CDR3 protein: CASRFTRDSSPLHF
J gene: TRBJ1-6
V gene: TRBV28
clone size: -

CDR3 protein: CASSLNAVAPRQGFTGELFF
J gene: TRBJ2-2
V gene: TRBV28
clone size: -

CDR3 protein: CASSLVPGSNQPQHF
J gene: TRBJ1-5
V gene: TRBV5-8
clone size: -

CDR3 protein: CAWRVGTEAFF
J gene: TRBJ1-1
V gene: TRBV30
clone size: -

CDR3 protein: CASSLKGAGEQYF
J gene: TRBJ2-7
V gene: TRBV19
clone size: once

CDR3 protein: CASRYDRGTNEKLFF
J gene: TRBJ1-4
V gene: TRBV6-5
clone size: -

CDR3 protein: CASSHRGLYGYTF
J gene: TRBJ1-2
V gene: TRBV21-1
clone size: -

CDR3 protein: CAWSPIGTTIYEQYF
J gene: TRBJ2-7
V gene: TRBV30
clone size: -

CDR3 protein: CAISESEGDTGELFF
J gene: TRBJ2-2
V gene: TRBV10-3
clone size: -

CDR3 protein: CASSLGENYGYTF
J gene: TRBJ1-2
V gene: TRBV5-4
clone size: -

CDR3 protein: CASSYYGETGNAYEQYF
J gene: TRBJ2-7
V gene: TRBV6-7
clone size: -

CDR3 protein: CASSLATNNSPLHF
J gene: TRBJ1-6
V gene: TRBV7-2
clone size: -

CDR3 protein: CASSVRTSAPGELFF
J gene: TRBJ2-2
V gene: TRBV7-2
clone size: few

CDR3 protein: CASSLSGRSGANVLTF
J gene: TRBJ2-6
V gene: TRBV7-3
clone size: -

CDR3 protein: CASSERQGLPYGYTF
J gene: TRBJ1-2
V gene: TRBV6-1
clone size: -

CDR3 protein: CASSLVAGTYEQYF
J gene: TRBJ2-7
V gene: TRBV27
clone size: -

CDR3 protein: CASSSRGDIQYF
J gene: TRBJ2-4
V gene: TRBV7-9
clone size: -

CDR3 protein: CASSLPPTNEKLFF
J gene: TRBJ1-4
V gene: TRBV25-1
clone size: -

CDR3 protein: CASGGVRYEQFF
J gene: TRBJ2-1
V gene: TRBV2
clone size: -

CDR3 protein: CASSLGFEAFF
J gene: TRBJ1-1
V gene: TRBV12-3/TRBV12-4
clone size: -